This T cell receptor beta chain was profiled in a study of tumor and adjacent non-tumor tissue in lung cancer. Study information: Histology: under 15 adenocarcinoma, a couple of squamous cell carcinoma, 1 small cell lung cancer. Some 4.2 million productive TCRbeta reads were obtained per sample on average. General study findings and limits: Normal lung showed higher cumulative top 100 clone frequency than tumor.

This clonotype came up a few times. The antigen remains unidentified. The template was RNA from unsorted bulk tissue. This non-tumor lung sample came from over 3 cm beyond the tumor edge. The V and J ends lost 5 bases and 2 bases respectively, with 10 bases between them. CDR1 is SNHLY and CDR2 is FYNNEI in the germline V gene. CDR3 size: 13 residues. A modified ARM-PCR protocol with three rounds of nested PCR amplified TCRbeta. TCRdb called the multiplex PCR reads again in MiXCR, with one record for every CDR3 protein. In the table there are about 110,000 distinct CDR3 sequences, about 61% of which are singletons.

Sequencing input: distant non-tumor lung tissue. This receptor was obtained from a man between 60 and 75 years old with non-small cell lung cancer. J is TRBJ2-7 and V is TRBV2; possible D gene TRBD1, 6 bases. The CDR3: CASSPQGTYEQYF. The CDR3 DNA follows: TGTGCCAGCAGTCCACAGGGCACCTACGAGCAGTACTTC. The whole variable domain, remainder taken from reference TRBV2 and TRBJ2-7, is EPEVTQTPSHQVTQMGQEVILRCVPISNHLYFYWYRQILGQKVEFLVSFYNNEISEKSEIFDDQFSVERPDGSNFTLKIRSTKLEDSAMYFCASSPQGTYEQYFGPGTRLTVT.